This T cell receptor beta chain comes out of a study of response to subunit inactivated influenza vaccine. TCRdb fed the RT-PCR reads into MiXCR, producing one record per CDR3 protein. Of 550,000 to 800,000 distinct CDR3 sequences in the sample, around 16% were seen once. This specimen was PBMCs from blood, taken roughly 13 days after vaccination. This TCR was sampled from a man aged 45-65 years who received an inactivated influenza vaccine.

CDR3 amino acids: CASSLGFPGGPTDTQYF. The CDR3 nucleotides are TGTGCCAGCAGCTTAGGATTCCCGGGAGGGCCCACAGATACGCAGTATTTT. This chain links TRBV11-3 with TRBJ2-3; TRBD2 agrees at 8 bases. The ends lost 1 base at V and 2 bases at J; junction bases unmatched: 8. This CDR3 region has 17 residues. Per the germline V gene, CDR1 is SGHNT and CDR2 is YENEEA.